These 22 T cell receptor beta chains were sequenced from one sample in a study of T cells in Graves' hyperthyroidism and ophthalmopathy. Amplified regions were TCR beta CDR3 sequences from RNA transcripts. First-round RT-PCR of the TCR CDR3 relied on the HTBI primer set. TCRdb re-analysed the multiplex PCR reads in MiXCR, keeping a single row per CDR3 protein. The table has 400,000 to 500,000 distinct CDR3 sequences, 13% to 15% seen once. Sample: blood. These receptors were obtained from a woman between 18 and 29 years old with Graves' hyperthyroidism.

At least ten counts were recorded for this clonotype. This sequence joins TRBV4-2 and TRBJ1-4; D perhaps matches TRBD1 (6 bases). Trimming removed 4 bases from V and 5 bases from J, with 11 bases in between. Germline CDR1 is LGHNA and CDR2 is YNFKEQ. The CDR3 is 14 amino acids. The CDR3 DNA sequence: TGTGCCAGCAGCCGGACAGTGGACAATGAAAAACTGTTTTTT. This sequence encodes CASSRTVDNEKLFF.

The chain combines TRBV5-1 with TRBJ2-2; D tentatively fits TRBD1 or TRBD2 (5 bases each). This CDR3 region has 16 residues. The ends were cut back, 7 bases at V and 7 bases at J, with 23 bases in the middle. Germline assignment: CDR1 SGHRS and CDR2 YFSETQ. The CDR3 region has the DNA TGCGCCAGCTTTATTACCGGGACGGGAAGGATCGGGGAGCTGTTTTTT. Translating gives CASFITGTGRIGELFF.

This clonotype has a handful of counts. The genes are TRBV24-1 and TRBJ2-7, with D possibly TRBD1 on 5 matching bases. V dropped 2 bases and J dropped 4 bases, with 11 bases sitting between them. Germline V lookup: CDR1 KGHDR, CDR2 SFDVKD. CDR3 size: 14 residues. For the CDR3, the DNA is TGTGCCACCAGTGATTCAGGGATGAGGTACGAGCAGTACTTC. Translation gives CATSDSGMRYEQYF.

This clonotype was seen repeatedly, ten times or more. V usage is TRBV2 and J usage is TRBJ1-5, with D perhaps TRBD1 (6 bases). Germline V CDR1 and CDR2: SNHLY, FYNNEI. The CDR3 sequence is 15 residues long. The V and J ends lost 6 bases and 1 base respectively, with 13 bases between them. DNA of the CDR3: TGTGCCAGCAGCCCCAGACAGGCCAGCAATCAGCCCCAGCATTTT. Its protein is CASSPRQASNQPQHF.

This clonotype occurred many times. V and J are TRBV12-3 or TRBV12-4 and TRBJ1-3; D uncertain. CDR3 length: 16 amino acids. Deletions cut 3 bases from V and 4 bases from J, with 16 bases between. The CDR3 coding sequence is TGTGCCAGCAGTTTGTTGGTCCTGTCAGAAGGAAACACCATATATTTT. This encodes CASSLLVLSEGNTIYF.

This clonotype was picked up a small number of times. The chain joins TRBV19 to TRBJ1-3; no firm D call. The CDR3 is 14 residues long. The germline V gene encodes CDR1 LNHDA and CDR2 SQIVND (reference sequence). The ends were cut back, 6 bases at V and 0 bases at J, with 9 bases in the middle. The CDR3 loop reads CASSQGFSGNTIYF. In nucleotides, the CDR3 is TGTGCCAGTAGCCAAGGGTTCTCTGGAAACACCATATATTTT.

In this sample, this clonotype turned up many times. The chain carries TRBV20-1 and TRBJ2-5; the match to TRBD1 covers 11 bases. The CDR3 length is 15 residues. The J segment lost 2 bases and the V segment lost 2 bases, leaving 4 bases of the junction unmatched. The germline gives CDR1 DFQATT, CDR2 SNEGSKA (reference sequence). CDR3 loop: CSARSGTGGQETQYF. The CDR3, as DNA: TGCAGTGCTAGATCCGGGACAGGGGGTCAAGAGACCCAGTACTTC.

There are a few counts of this clonotype. The chain combines TRBV18 with TRBJ2-2; 7 nucleotides line up with TRBD1. The CDR3 is made up of 17 amino acids. Per the germline V gene, CDR1 is KGHSH and CDR2 is LQKENI. V trimming: 6 bases; J trimming: 3 bases; junction bases outside the gene matches: 13. CDR3 bases: TGTGCCAGCTCGCGGACGATTACGGGGACAGACACCGGGGAGCTGTTTTTT. Amino acid sequence: CASSRTITGTDTGELFF.

The chain employs TRBV7-9 and TRBJ2-1; D not resolved. The CDR3 length is 14 residues. The ends were cut back, 7 bases at V and 0 bases at J, with 10 bases in the middle. Germline CDR1 is SEHNR and CDR2 is FQNEAQ (reference sequence). In DNA, the CDR3 is TGTGCCAGCATGGCATTTAGCTCCTACAATGAGCAGTTCTTC. Translated, it gives CASMAFSSYNEQFF.

This clonotype came up many times. J is TRBJ2-5 and V is TRBV5-1, with 11 bases matching TRBD2. Losses at the gene ends were 0 bases for V and 3 bases for J; bases not matched to a gene: 1. Per the germline V gene, CDR1 is SGHRS and CDR2 is YFSETQ. This CDR3 is 15 amino acids long. This CDR3 is CASSLDSGREETQYF. The CDR3 coding sequence is TGCGCCAGCAGCTTGGATAGCGGGAGGGAAGAGACCCAGTACTTC.

This clonotype was recorded many times. The chain recombines TRBV11-2 with TRBJ2-3; TRBD2 matches 9 bases. Germline CDR1 and CDR2: SGHAT and FQNNGV. CDR3 length: 17 residues. With 1 base clipped from V and 0 bases from J, the junction kept 5 bases outside the gene matches. CDR3 nucleotides: TGTGCCAGCAGCTTAGCGGCGGGAGGGCCTAGCACAGATACGCAGTATTTT. Translation: CASSLAAGGPSTDTQYF. The entire variable domain, with the rest obtained from reference TRBV11-2 and TRBJ2-3, is as follows: EAGVAQSPRYKIIEKRQSVAFWCNPISGHATLYWYQQILGQGPKLLIQFQNNGVVDDSQLPKDRFSAERLKGVDSTLKIQPAKLEDSAVYLCASSLAAGGPSTDTQYFGPGTRLTVL.

The CDR3 DNA is TGTGCCACCAGTTCTGCCGGGACTAGCGGAGGGGCCTACGAGCAGTACTTC. This translates into CATSSAGTSGGAYEQYF. This sequence joins TRBV24-1 and TRBJ2-7, with 11 bases that match TRBD2. Germline V lookup: CDR1 KGHDR, CDR2 SFDVKD. V shed 6 bases, J shed 2 bases, and the junction held 11 bases outside the gene matches. The CDR3 is made up of 17 amino acids.

This clonotype was observed many times. The chain uses TRBV11-1 and TRBJ2-3; no definite D call. The ends were cut back, 4 bases at V and 2 bases at J, with 10 bases in the middle. The CDR3 has 14 amino acids. The V gene's germline CDR1 is SGHAT and CDR2 FQDESV (reference sequence). The CDR3 bases are TGTGCCAGCAGCTCGACTCGGGTCACAGATACGCAGTATTTT. Translating it yields CASSSTRVTDTQYF.

The CDR3, as DNA: TGCAGTGCTAGATACCCTTCAGGGTTCAATCAGCCCCAGCATTTT. Its protein product is CSARYPSGFNQPQHF. This chain uses TRBV20-1 with TRBJ1-5; perhaps TRBD1 as D (5 bases). Trimming pared 2 bases from V and 3 bases from J, leaving 14 bases between. Germline CDR1 reads DFQATT; CDR2 reads SNEGSKA (reference sequence). There are 15 residues in the CDR3.

Ten or more counts support this clonotype. The chain is built from TRBV4-1 and TRBJ1-2; possible D gene TRBD1, 6 bases. The CDR3 consists of 14 residues. V shed 6 bases and J shed 2 bases, with 13 bases lying between them. Germline CDR1 reads MGHRA; CDR2 reads YSYEKL. CDR3 DNA: TGCGCCAGCAGAGTGGGGGGCGGAAACTATGGCTACACCTTC. It codes for CASRVGGGNYGYTF.

This clonotype was recorded at least ten times. The chain links TRBV11-3 to TRBJ2-7; 13 bases are shared with TRBD2. The CDR3 is made up of 16 amino acids. Germline CDR1 SGHNT, CDR2 YENEEA. V gave up 5 bases and J gave up 3 bases; unmatched junction bases: 7. The CDR3 region is CASSPPGLAGDYEQYF. The CDR3 DNA reads as TGTGCCAGCAGCCCCCCCGGACTAGCGGGGGACTACGAGCAGTACTTC.

This clonotype has a count of ten or more. The V and J genes are TRBV30 and TRBJ1-1; D remains unclear. The CDR3 is 13 amino acids. Trimming stripped 2 bases from V and 5 bases from J, with 12 bases between. Germline V gene data show CDR1 as GTSNPN and CDR2 as SVGIG (reference sequence). This CDR3 reads CAWSITGRTEAFF. The CDR3 DNA follows: TGTGCCTGGAGTATTACCGGGAGAACTGAAGCTTTCTTT.

This clonotype was counted only a few times. This sequence joins TRBV9 and TRBJ2-4, with a weak D call TRBD1 (6 bases). This CDR3 is built from 15 residues. V lost 0 bases and J 6 bases, leaving 13 bases between the germline ends. Per germline, CDR1 SGDLS and CDR2 YYNGEE. CDR3 in DNA: TGTGCCAGCAGCGTAGGGCTGGGGGCAGGAAACATTCAGTACTTC. This gives the protein CASSVGLGAGNIQYF.

About this clonotype: A much more abundant neighbour one base away suggests this may be a read error. The chain has TRBV6-2 or TRBV6-3 and TRBJ2-1; D is undetermined. The V gene's germline CDR1 is MNHEY and CDR2 SVGEGT. Trimming removed 2 bases at V and 10 bases at J, with 6 bases between. CDR3 size: 11 residues. CDR3 residues: CASSYAREQFF. In DNA form, the CDR3 reads TGTGCCAGCAGTTACGCGAGAGAGCAGTTCTTC.

This clonotype occurred many times. The V gene is TRBV3-1, the J gene TRBJ2-7; 7 positions match TRBD2. The V and J ends lost 3 bases and 0 bases, in that order; junction bases with no gene match: 2. Germline values: CDR1 LGHDT, CDR2 YNNKEL (reference sequence). The CDR3 totals 14 residues. DNA of the CDR3: TGTGCCAGCAGCCAGAGGACTAGCTCCTACGAGCAGTACGTC. It specifies CASSQRTSSYEQYV.

This clonotype was counted many times. The chain couples TRBV2 to TRBJ2-4, with D hard to call. V gave up 6 bases and J gave up 5 bases, with 14 bases separating them. The CDR3 covers 14 residues. Germline CDR1 is SNHLY and CDR2 is FYNNEI. The CDR3 is CASRKSADQNIQYF. The CDR3 nucleotides read TGTGCCAGCAGGAAATCGGCAGACCAAAACATTCAGTACTTC. Combining the CDR3 with reference TRBV2 and TRBJ2-4 gives the whole variable domain EPEVTQTPSHQVTQMGQEVILRCVPISNHLYFYWYRQILGQKVEFLVSFYNNEISEKSEIFDDQFSVERPDGSNFTLKIRSTKLEDSAMYFCASRKSADQNIQYFGAGTRLSVL.

This clonotype was detected many times. The chain links TRBV2 to TRBJ1-3; possible D gene TRBD1, 5 bases. Germline assignment: CDR1 SNHLY and CDR2 FYNNEI. Trimming took 8 bases from V and 6 from J, leaving 20 bases between them. This CDR3 region has 15 residues. The CDR3 nucleotides read TGTGCCAGCTCCGAGACGGGACTCCTAGAAAACACCATATATTTT. The encoded protein is CASSETGLLENTIYF. The full variable domain, its missing parts supplied by reference TRBV2 and TRBJ1-3, is EPEVTQTPSHQVTQMGQEVILRCVPISNHLYFYWYRQILGQKVEFLVSFYNNEISEKSEIFDDQFSVERPDGSNFTLKIRSTKLEDSAMYFCASSETGLLENTIYFGEGSWLTVV.